The sequence of this T cell receptor (beta chain) was determined in a study of shared clonotypes between healthy human individuals. Whole-study context: Every donor yielded three CD4 naive, three CD4 memory, two CD8 naive and one CD8 memory plate.

This clone appeared once. The antigen is not known. The CDR3 extends over 11 amino acids. V lost 4 bases, J lost 6 bases, and 8 bases lay in between. Germline CDR1 is SGHRS and CDR2 is YFSETQ. Study-level results: When naive CD4 clonotypes were compared across a few donors, around 4.6% were shared. Sharing of clonotypes among donors was expected to vary with sequencing depth.

Sequenced by immunoSEQ multiplex PCR; TCRdb stores in-frame clones only, minus some. Of about 1.5 million clones detected, roughly 95% appear once; the ten largest clones hold approximately 1%. V is TRBV5-1 and J is TRBJ2-7, with D unresolved. Sequenced material: naive CD4+ T cells sorted from blood. Subset defined: CD45RA+ positively selected. The sequence was collected from a man aged 25 to 40 in good health. The DNA for the CDR3 is TGCGCCAGCAGCACCGGCCCCGAGCAGTACTTC. Translated, it gives CASSTGPEQYF.